Listed below are T cell receptor beta chains from one sample, sequenced in a study of blood T cell repertoires in COVID-19. This table comes from immunoSEQ multiplex PCR, and its TCRdb copy is limited to in-frame clones, with some not included. The sample contains around 380,000 clones, around 84% of which appear only once. Sequenced material: peripheral blood. Receptors were obtained from a human donor with acute or convalescent COVID-19. The donor label of this sample is uncertain. CDR3s include the opening cysteine and the closing phenylalanine or tryptophan. The D gene is left open where the match is weak. The size of a clone is reported for some rows only, either as once, few or many, or as a class for expanded clones.

TRBV27	TRBJ1-2	-	17	TRBD1	TGTGCCAGCAGTTCCTCGCCCGGGGACAGGGGATCCTATGGCTACACCTTC	CASSSSPGDRGSYGYTF
TRBV3-1/TRBV3-2	TRBJ1-2	-	15	-	TGTGCCAGCAGCCAAGCCAGGGGCAACCTCTATGGCTACACCTTC	CASSQARGNLYGYTF
TRBV6-1	TRBJ1-4	-	15	TRBD1	TGTGCCAGCAGTGAACGGGGGCAGGGGGCCCCCGCATTGTTTTTT	CASSERGQGAPALFF
TRBV2	TRBJ1-5	-	14	-	TGTGCCAGCAACAAACAGGGTTGGGGGCAGCCCCAGCATTTT	CASNKQGWGQPQHF
TRBV10-3	TRBJ2-7	-	15	-	TGTGCCATCAGGGGAGATCGGGGTGCCTATGACGAGCAGTACTTC	CAIRGDRGAYDEQYF
TRBV3-1/TRBV3-2	TRBJ2-7	-	16	-	TGTGCCAGCAGCCAGGGGACTCCAAGGGGCTTCCACGAGCAGTACTTC	CASSQGTPRGFHEQYF
TRBV19	TRBJ1-1	-	13	TRBD1	TGTGCCAGTAGCTCGACAGGGAGGACTGAAGCTTTCTTT	CASSSTGRTEAFF
TRBV15	TRBJ2-5	-	13	-	TGTGCCACCAGCAGAGATAGAGGGGAGACCCAGTACTTC	CATSRDRGETQYF
TRBV7-6	TRBJ2-7	-	15	TRBD1	TGTGCCAGCAGCCCAGGGACAGGGGGCCCCTACGAACAGTACTTC	CASSPGTGGPYEQYF
TRBV7-9	TRBJ2-1	once	15	-	TGTGCCAGCAGCTCCGGTGAAACCTCGTACAATGAGCAGTTCTTC	CASSSGETSYNEQFF
TRBV11-2	TRBJ2-5	-	15	-	TGTGCCAGCAAGCCCGGCGCCGCGGTTGCGGAGACCCAGTACTTC	CASKPGAAVAETQYF
TRBV28	TRBJ1-6	-	16	TRBD1	TGTGCCAGCAGCCAGGAACAGGGGCTGCTAGTAACACCCCTCCACTTT	CASSQEQGLLVTPLHF
TRBV3-1/TRBV3-2	TRBJ1-5	-	15	TRBD1	TGTGCCAGTTCCAGGGGGGTGAATAGCAATCAGCCCCAGCATTTT	CASSRGVNSNQPQHF
TRBV21-1	TRBJ2-7	-	15	-	TGTGCCAGCAGCAACGGGGAGGGACGGTCCTACGAGCAGTACTTC	CASSNGEGRSYEQYF
TRBV28	TRBJ1-2	-	13	-	TGTGCCAGCAGTTATTCAGGGGTTAGTGGCTACACCTTC	CASSYSGVSGYTF
TRBV19	TRBJ1-2	-	16	TRBD1	TGTGCCAGTAGTGGAGGCGGCAGGGGGGCTAACTATGGCTACACCTTC	CASSGGGRGANYGYTF
TRBV28	TRBJ2-5	-	15	TRBD1	TGTGCCAGCAGCCCCGGGACAGGGGGACAAGAGACCCAGTACTTC	CASSPGTGGQETQYF
TRBV4-1	TRBJ2-1	-	17	TRBD2	TGCGCCAGCAGCCAGGCCGCCGGGACTAGCGGTTACAATGAGCAGTTCTTC	CASSQAAGTSGYNEQFF
TRBV18	TRBJ2-7	few	13	-	TGTGCCAGCTCACCACAGTTAGGGGACGAGCAGTACTTC	CASSPQLGDEQYF
TRBV6-2/TRBV6-3	TRBJ2-7	-	15	TRBD2	TGTGCCAGCAGTTACAGGTTGCGGGGGGCCTACGAGCAGTACTTC	CASSYRLRGAYEQYF
TRBV2	TRBJ1-3	-	12	-	TGTGCCAGCAAAAGGGGTCGGAACACCATATATTTT	CASKRGRNTIYF
TRBV7-2	TRBJ2-7	-	14	-	TGTGCCAGCAGCTTAGAGACTCGACTCTACGAGCAGTACTTC	CASSLETRLYEQYF
TRBV6-5	TRBJ2-1	-	15	TRBD2	TGTGCCAGCAGTCCTCGGGGGGGCAGGGGCAATGAGCAGTTCTTC	CASSPRGGRGNEQFF
TRBV30	TRBJ1-1	-	13	-	TGTGCCTGGAGGGGGGCCGCAGGGACTGAAGCTTTCTTT	CAWRGAAGTEAFF
TRBV5-4	TRBJ1-5	-	13	TRBD1	TGTGCCAGGCAACGGGACAGGGGGCAGCCCCAGCATTTT	CARQRDRGQPQHF
TRBV5-6	TRBJ2-7	-	18	TRBD1	TGTGCCAGCAGCCCTGGGGGCCAACAGGGGCAGGGCTTCTACGAGCAGTACTTC	CASSPGGQQGQGFYEQYF
TRBV2	TRBJ2-5	once	15	-	TGTGCCAGCAGTGATGACGGAGGGACCCAAGAGACCCAGTACTTC	CASSDDGGTQETQYF
TRBV6-6	TRBJ2-7	-	15	-	TGTGCCAGCAGCTTCCAAGGACAGAATCAGGGGGAGCAGTACTTC	CASSFQGQNQGEQYF
TRBV7-9	TRBJ2-5	-	15	TRBD2	TGTGCCAGCAGCTTTGGAGCGGGGGGGCCGAAGACCCAGTACTTC	CASSFGAGGPKTQYF
TRBV5-5	TRBJ1-1	-	13	-	TGTGCCAGCAGCTTGACAGGGACCACTGAAGCTTTCTTT	CASSLTGTTEAFF
TRBV6-2/TRBV6-3	TRBJ1-2	few	13	-	TGTGCCAGCGGTTTTAGGGGCGCAGATGGCTACACCTTC	CASGFRGADGYTF